This TCR beta chain was observed in a study of T cells in Graves' hyperthyroidism and ophthalmopathy. Study-level results: The authors' 13 V-J model separated ophthalmopathy from stable hyperthyroidism. The majority of expanded thyroid clonotypes above 0.001 also appeared in blood.

Comment on this clonotype: As yet, its antigen is unknown.

It was RNA transcripts that yielded the amplified TCR beta CDR3 regions. The HTBI primer set served for first-round RT-PCR of the TCR CDR3. One entry per CDR3 protein results from TCRdb running MiXCR on the multiplex PCR reads. The data contain hundreds of thousands of distinct CDR3 sequences, roughly 17% of them singletons. Orbital computed tomography, thyroid ultrasound, serum thyroxine and TRAb, and clinical symptoms together informed the diagnoses. The source is a woman aged 18-30 years with Graves' hyperthyroidism. The sample consisted of blood.

CDR3 sequence: CAWSPSGSPYEQYF. DNA for the CDR3: TGTGCCTGGAGTCCTAGCGGGAGCCCCTACGAGCAGTACTTC. V usage is TRBV30 and J usage is TRBJ2-7; 10 bases are shared with TRBD2. V lost 2 bases, J lost 2 bases, and 3 bases stayed unmatched. Germline V CDR1 and CDR2: GTSNPN, SVGIG (reference sequence). This CDR3 contains 14 residues.